These 6 T cell receptor beta chains came from one sample sequenced in a study of blood T cell repertoires in COVID-19. Clones were read by immunoSEQ multiplex PCR, and TCRdb kept only the in-frame ones, dropping some. The sample contains some 140,000 clones, roughly 71% of which appear only once. The specimen sequenced was peripheral blood. These receptors were obtained from an older man with acute or convalescent COVID-19.

This chain uses TRBV2 with TRBJ1-6, with D possibly TRBD1 on 5 matching bases. The CDR3 has 14 residues. The germline V gene has CDR1 SNHLY and CDR2 FYNNEI. The V gene lost 6 bases and the J gene lost 6 bases, with 12 bases spanning the gap. The CDR3 is CASSAGRGNSPLHF. CDR3 sequence (DNA): TGTGCCAGCAGCGCCGGTAGGGGTAATTCACCCCTCCACTTT.

This chain joins TRBV4-1 and TRBJ1-6, with 10 nucleotides matching TRBD1. The CDR3 consists of 15 residues. Germline V gene sequence: CDR1 MGHRA, CDR2 YSYEKL. The V gene end was trimmed by 4 bases and the J gene end by 5 bases; junction bases not matched to a gene: 2. The DNA of the CDR3 is TGCGCCAGCAGCCCCGGGACAGGGGATAATTCACCCCTCCACTTT. Amino acids: CASSPGTGDNSPLHF.

The chain's CDR3 is CASSYSSMGPGNTIYF. The CDR3 bases are TGTGCCAGCAGTTACTCGAGTATGGGCCCTGGAAACACCATATATTTT. This chain uses TRBV6-5 with TRBJ1-3; D call uncertain. The CDR3 contains 16 residues. In germline, CDR1 is MNHEY, CDR2 SVGAGI. The V end was cut by 0 bases, the J end by 2 bases, with 11 bases between.

The rearrangement links TRBV12-3 or TRBV12-4 to TRBJ1-1; possible D gene TRBD1, 6 bases. The CDR3 has 12 amino acids. V was pared by 8 bases and J by 4 bases, with 11 bases between. CDR3 sequence: CASGGGPTEAFF. CDR3 nucleotides: TGTGCCAGCGGGGGGGGGCCCACTGAAGCTTTCTTT.

The V call is TRBV5-6, the J call TRBJ1-5; D is ambiguous. Germline values: CDR1 SGHDT, CDR2 YYEEEE. This CDR3 spans 13 amino acids. The germline V and J ends were trimmed by 0 bases and 6 bases, with 7 bases remaining between them. The CDR3 region has the DNA TGTGCCAGCAGCTTGGGCCTCGGTCAGCCCCAGCATTTT. Its protein is CASSLGLGQPQHF.

J is TRBJ2-2 and V is TRBV5-1; 12 bases match TRBD1. The V segment lost 3 bases and the J segment 3 bases; nucleotides outside the gene matches: 9. This CDR3 has 18 amino acids. Per the germline V gene, CDR1 is SGHRS and CDR2 is YFSETQ. CDR3 sequence (DNA): TGCGCCAGCAGCTACGGGACAGGGGGCAATTTATACACCGGGGAGCTGTTTTTT. This codes for CASSYGTGGNLYTGELFF.